This paragraph covers one T cell receptor (beta chain) sequence. No antigen is known for it. This CDR3 is built from 15 residues. Trimming at V came to 3 bases and at J to 4 bases, leaving 7 bases not matched to a gene. CDR1 DFQATT and CDR2 SNEGSKA come from the germline V gene (reference sequence). TCRdb passed the reads through MiXCR, listing each CDR3 protein once. The data show tens of thousands of distinct CDR3 sequences, with 60% to 80% seen just once and 1.5% to 2% held by the top ten. This sample stems from a study of type 1 regulatory T cells. About the study: T-allo10 is a Tr1-enriched, alloantigen-specific CD4 T cell product made in vitro. Findings of the study overall: Tr1 cells had a more restricted TCR repertoire than non-Tr1 cells.

The TCR sequence derives from a human donor in good health. The sequencing sample was made of cultured non-Tr1 T cells, either the whole culture or a sorted T cell fraction (not recorded which). The rearrangement joins TRBV20-1 to TRBJ2-2; 8 bases are a match to TRBD2. CDR3 amino acids: CSASEAGVGTGELFF. CDR3 DNA: TGCAGTGCTAGTGAAGCGGGAGTAGGCACCGGGGAGCTGTTTTTT.